Sequencing of this TCR beta chain was carried out in a study of OX40 agonist ivuxolimab in advanced cancers. This CDR3 has 13 residues. Germline CDR1 is MNHNY and CDR2 is SVGAGI (reference sequence). The V and J ends lost 6 bases and 6 bases respectively, with 15 bases between them. Libraries were prepared by immunoSEQ multiplex PCR; TCRdb keeps only in-frame clonotypes and omits some of them. Of fewer than 65,000 clones listed, around 89% are singletons. The chain carries TRBV6-6 and TRBJ2-7, with a possible D match to TRBD1 (6 bases). The receptor's source is an adult with an advanced solid tumor such as melanoma, head and neck, liver or kidney cancer. The sample consisted of CD4+ or CD8+ T cells sorted from blood, taken in a trial of the OX40 agonist ivuxolimab. In DNA, the CDR3 is TGTGCCAGCAGGAAACAGGGTACGGGCGAGCAGTACTTC. It translates to CASRKQGTGEQYF.